This T cell receptor (beta chain) was recorded in a study of cytomegalovirus exposure and HLA in healthy donors (dated by TCRdb to the late 2010s). Notes on the research overall: In an earlier analysis of under 600 of the donors, around 300 Gb of sequence data and 90 million to 120 million unique TCR beta sequences from about 179 million T cells were reported. Around 330 gigabases of sequencing data and roughly 80 million unique TCR sequences made up an early release that covered approximately 700 HLA-typed donors. Of the 398 genotyped donors, approximately 81% were placed in the genetic ancestry cluster associated with self-reported Caucasian donors. The study was designed to test whether signatures of past pathogen exposure could be identified by cataloging public T cell receptors. The T cell repertoires of several hundred subjects were profiled by immunosequencing and related to cytomegalovirus serostatus. A separate validation cohort of more than 100 different subjects was used in addition to the 666-subject first cohort. To predict cytomegalovirus infection status, the study combined high-throughput TCR immunosequencing, statistical association of individual TCRs with disease status, and machine learning. A later analysis re-analyzed previously published TCR beta repertoires from about 730 donors and added high-resolution HLA genotyping to study TCR occurrence patterns. In the later analysis, no new phenotypic data were used to find candidate immune exposures; instead, reliance was placed on TCR beta sequences and their occurrence across donors. To decide whether each TCR beta V gene segment behaved as functional or pseudogenic, an earlier analysis of fewer than 750 of the donors relied on high-throughput TCR beta sequencing. Donor age, sex, ethnicity and CMV serostatus were compiled alongside the repertoire data. A later genetic analysis took genome-wide SNP genotypes for about 55% of the 666 donors and used that subset as a discovery cohort. All discovery cohort repertoires had been generated using a single sequencing platform. Class I and class II HLA loci were covered by the typing at four-digit resolution. Typing coverage differed by locus: A, B, C, DRB1 and DQB1 were typed in roughly 620-630 donors, DQA1 in about 500, DPA1 in approximately 600, and DPB1 in just under 480. About 5 DR-DQ haplotypes were handled as single units for association and clustering, since linkage in the cohort was strong. On average, 235,054 unique TCR beta nucleotide sequences were sequenced per donor among 398 genotyped donors of the cohort, with roughly 18% of those sequences being non-productive. Paper-wide results and their limitations: A later analysis found that HLA-associated TCR beta chains were more clonally expanded and had lower generation probabilities than equally common non-associated chains. A further reported finding was that TCR beta sequences accurately predicted the HLA-A and HLA-B alleles for most subjects in the first cohort. The presence/absence analyses assumed that sequencing depth was roughly uniform across donors, and that assumption may not be true. Compared with the approximately 670-donor mean, donors in an Asian-associated ancestry cluster had fewer N-insertions in productive TCRs, according to a later genetic analysis. Roughly 17 rarely observed V segments, including chromosome 9 orphons, were excluded from the earlier analysis of about 500 of the donors because counts were too low. It was suggested by the authors that the approach could potentially be generalized to other disease states and immunological phenotypes. Most TCR sequences were seen in very few donors, while some public TCRs were found in many individuals. Because HLA typing was unavailable for some donors at each locus, only the typed subset was used in association tests. A few of the identified cytomegalovirus-associated TCR beta chains were confirmed in vitro to be specific for cytomegalovirus antigens. Strong co-occurrence of HLA alleles, especially DR and DQ, made assigning TCR associations to individual alleles difficult. In a later genetic analysis, a missense DCLRE1C variant was associated with V-gene and J-gene trimming of TCR beta chains, and the association was replicated in an independent cohort. A later analysis reported that several top co-occurrence clusters appeared linked to parvovirus B19, influenza, CMV and Epstein-Barr virus. Specific HLA alleles were associated with roughly 17,000 TCR beta sequences at a false discovery rate of 0.05 in a later analysis. Broadly in line with IMGT annotations, most TCR beta V segments showed up in productive rearrangements about 87% or about 30% of the time in an earlier analysis of 587 of the donors. Some IMGT-functional V segments, including TRBV6-2 and TRBV6-3, could not be told apart with the 87-base-pair reads, so those segments were excluded. In the study, about 150 TCR beta chains were listed as associated with cytomegalovirus. Linkage disequilibrium might explain the correlated functional status among segregating V segments, but an unknown experimental factor could not be excluded. This cohort had only TCR beta chains sequenced, and the lack of alpha or paired-chain data limited which features could be detected. A group of highly shared sequence variants was considered likely to be a technical artifact of the sequencing pipeline. In both the original and validation cohorts, the classifier was reported to diagnose cytomegalovirus status with high specificity and sensitivity. CMV serostatus was the only immune exposure information available for the cohort. In a later analysis, the rate of TCR association differed among HLA loci, with DRB1 alleles having the most associated TCRs and HLA-C alleles having the fewest. A later analysis found that most CMV-associated TCR beta chains appeared HLA-restricted, with HLA associations seemingly driven largely by CMV exposure.

At the junction V is shortened by 4 bases and J by 6 bases; bases outside the gene matches: 2. The CDR3 runs 13 amino acids, cysteine and phenylalanine included. Only the CDR3 portion is preserved as DNA: 39 bases, with reading frame beginning at the first base. Reading the germline V gene gives CDR1 MGHDK and CDR2 SYGVNS. The cohort comprised around 690 healthy bone marrow donors. All cohort members were sampled while nominally healthy, although unrecorded immune exposures were likely present. The donor was CMV seronegative and was included in the group of a few hundred seronegative cohort members. A peripheral blood sample was provided by each donor, and peripheral blood mononuclear cells were used for TCR beta sequencing. Genomic DNA was extracted from the blood cell samples with the Qiagen DNeasy Blood Extraction Kit. Receptor libraries were prepared by the immunoSEQ multiplex PCR assay. For the multiplex PCR, a mixture combining 60 forward primers for TCR Vbeta segments and 13 reverse primers for TCR Jbeta segments was used. The CDR3 region of rearranged TCR beta genes was amplified from genomic DNA with a multiplex PCR assay. The Illumina HiSeq System was used to sequence the amplified TCR beta libraries as 87-base-pair reads. In the original analysis: In a later analysis, tens of millions of unique TCR beta chains were counted across the roughly 670 repertoires, and around 11 million of these chains were shared by at least two donors. Raw reads were error-corrected and collapsed into unique sequences with a nearest-neighbor algorithm that merged closely related sequences to remove PCR and sequencing errors. Alignment of CDR3 sequences to IMGT reference sequences was used to assign V, D and J gene segments. For a sequence to be retained, a match of at least six nucleotides to both a V gene segment and a J gene segment was required. A rearrangement counted as productive if the CDR3 had no stop codons and remained in frame with V and J, and every other rearrangement counted as non-productive. Following IMGT convention, CDR3 was defined as the stretch from the second conserved V-encoded cysteine to the conserved J-encoded phenylalanine. The earlier analysis of around 640 of the donors excluded sequences that lacked an unambiguous match to a single V gene segment. An earlier analysis of a few hundred of the donors classified V segments as functional when productive rearrangements were above 56.7% and as segregating when the standard deviation between donors was above 5%. A statistical classification framework was developed to diagnose cytomegalovirus status using the catalog of TCR beta chain sequences. V and J gene assignment, in a later analysis, came from comparing TCR nucleotide sequences with IMGT/GENE-DB human TR gene sequences. Using the TCRdist pipeline, a later analysis assigned CDR3 sequences along with most-parsimonious VDJ recombination scenarios. In a later analysis, each TCR beta chain was defined by its CDR3 amino acid sequence together with its V-gene family, and reads without a unique V-gene family were excluded. To address suspected cross-contamination and a sequencing artifact, a later analysis removed several hundred highly shared, low-generation-probability nucleotide sequences. For each public chain, a later analysis derived a clonal expansion index from normalized ranks of inferred template counts within each repertoire. In a later analysis, generation probabilities were computed with a VDJ recombination model fitted to out-of-frame rearrangements, and the resulting probabilities were checked against IGoR. In a later analysis, TCR-TCR, TCR-HLA and TCR-CMV co-occurrence was scored with hypergeometric tests, and a repertoire-size bias correction was applied to TCR pairs. To estimate false discovery rates, a later analysis permuted the HLA or CMV assignments 20 times. A later analysis grouped co-occurring TCRs with DBSCAN, adding TCRdist sequence similarity when clustering within HLA-allele-positive subsets. For co-occurrence clustering, repertoires with fewer than 30,000 or more than 120,000 public chains were excluded, along with roughly 5 repertoires with anomalous nucleotide sharing. TCRdb took over this immuneACCESS table, retaining in-frame rearrangements with V and J assigned. Such tables are incomplete; in checked studies, under half of the missing clones stem from an unresolved V gene, and the remainder is unexplained. The V and J calls and clone size are taken from that table; D and trimming were inferred from the DNA. Present in this sample are roughly 200,000 clones, about 77% of which were seen just once. The ten largest clones capture about 2.7% of the sample.

About this clone itself: Its antigen is not yet known. No base qualities exist here, and no much larger clone lies one base off it.

The receptor was derived from a woman aged 25 to 39 in good health and CMV-seronegative. Sample: PBMCs. This chain joins TRBV25-1 to TRBJ1-2; TRBD1 aligns with 10 central bases. This receptor carries the CDR3 CASSVGTGDGYTF. The nucleotides are TGTGCCAGCAGTGTGGGGACAGGGGATGGCTACACCTTC.